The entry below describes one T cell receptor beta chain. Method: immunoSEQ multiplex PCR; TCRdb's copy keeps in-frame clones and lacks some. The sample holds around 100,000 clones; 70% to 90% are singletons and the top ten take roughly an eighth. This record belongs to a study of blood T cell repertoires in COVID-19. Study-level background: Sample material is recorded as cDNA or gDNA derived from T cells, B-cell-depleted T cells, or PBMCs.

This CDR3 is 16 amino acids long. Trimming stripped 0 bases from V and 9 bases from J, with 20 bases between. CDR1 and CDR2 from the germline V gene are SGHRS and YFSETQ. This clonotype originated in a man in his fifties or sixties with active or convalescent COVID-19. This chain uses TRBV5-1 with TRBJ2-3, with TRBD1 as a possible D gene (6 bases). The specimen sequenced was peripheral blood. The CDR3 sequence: CASSLAFRAGVPTQYF. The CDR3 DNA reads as TGCGCCAGCAGCTTGGCCTTTAGGGCAGGGGTCCCCACGCAGTATTTT.